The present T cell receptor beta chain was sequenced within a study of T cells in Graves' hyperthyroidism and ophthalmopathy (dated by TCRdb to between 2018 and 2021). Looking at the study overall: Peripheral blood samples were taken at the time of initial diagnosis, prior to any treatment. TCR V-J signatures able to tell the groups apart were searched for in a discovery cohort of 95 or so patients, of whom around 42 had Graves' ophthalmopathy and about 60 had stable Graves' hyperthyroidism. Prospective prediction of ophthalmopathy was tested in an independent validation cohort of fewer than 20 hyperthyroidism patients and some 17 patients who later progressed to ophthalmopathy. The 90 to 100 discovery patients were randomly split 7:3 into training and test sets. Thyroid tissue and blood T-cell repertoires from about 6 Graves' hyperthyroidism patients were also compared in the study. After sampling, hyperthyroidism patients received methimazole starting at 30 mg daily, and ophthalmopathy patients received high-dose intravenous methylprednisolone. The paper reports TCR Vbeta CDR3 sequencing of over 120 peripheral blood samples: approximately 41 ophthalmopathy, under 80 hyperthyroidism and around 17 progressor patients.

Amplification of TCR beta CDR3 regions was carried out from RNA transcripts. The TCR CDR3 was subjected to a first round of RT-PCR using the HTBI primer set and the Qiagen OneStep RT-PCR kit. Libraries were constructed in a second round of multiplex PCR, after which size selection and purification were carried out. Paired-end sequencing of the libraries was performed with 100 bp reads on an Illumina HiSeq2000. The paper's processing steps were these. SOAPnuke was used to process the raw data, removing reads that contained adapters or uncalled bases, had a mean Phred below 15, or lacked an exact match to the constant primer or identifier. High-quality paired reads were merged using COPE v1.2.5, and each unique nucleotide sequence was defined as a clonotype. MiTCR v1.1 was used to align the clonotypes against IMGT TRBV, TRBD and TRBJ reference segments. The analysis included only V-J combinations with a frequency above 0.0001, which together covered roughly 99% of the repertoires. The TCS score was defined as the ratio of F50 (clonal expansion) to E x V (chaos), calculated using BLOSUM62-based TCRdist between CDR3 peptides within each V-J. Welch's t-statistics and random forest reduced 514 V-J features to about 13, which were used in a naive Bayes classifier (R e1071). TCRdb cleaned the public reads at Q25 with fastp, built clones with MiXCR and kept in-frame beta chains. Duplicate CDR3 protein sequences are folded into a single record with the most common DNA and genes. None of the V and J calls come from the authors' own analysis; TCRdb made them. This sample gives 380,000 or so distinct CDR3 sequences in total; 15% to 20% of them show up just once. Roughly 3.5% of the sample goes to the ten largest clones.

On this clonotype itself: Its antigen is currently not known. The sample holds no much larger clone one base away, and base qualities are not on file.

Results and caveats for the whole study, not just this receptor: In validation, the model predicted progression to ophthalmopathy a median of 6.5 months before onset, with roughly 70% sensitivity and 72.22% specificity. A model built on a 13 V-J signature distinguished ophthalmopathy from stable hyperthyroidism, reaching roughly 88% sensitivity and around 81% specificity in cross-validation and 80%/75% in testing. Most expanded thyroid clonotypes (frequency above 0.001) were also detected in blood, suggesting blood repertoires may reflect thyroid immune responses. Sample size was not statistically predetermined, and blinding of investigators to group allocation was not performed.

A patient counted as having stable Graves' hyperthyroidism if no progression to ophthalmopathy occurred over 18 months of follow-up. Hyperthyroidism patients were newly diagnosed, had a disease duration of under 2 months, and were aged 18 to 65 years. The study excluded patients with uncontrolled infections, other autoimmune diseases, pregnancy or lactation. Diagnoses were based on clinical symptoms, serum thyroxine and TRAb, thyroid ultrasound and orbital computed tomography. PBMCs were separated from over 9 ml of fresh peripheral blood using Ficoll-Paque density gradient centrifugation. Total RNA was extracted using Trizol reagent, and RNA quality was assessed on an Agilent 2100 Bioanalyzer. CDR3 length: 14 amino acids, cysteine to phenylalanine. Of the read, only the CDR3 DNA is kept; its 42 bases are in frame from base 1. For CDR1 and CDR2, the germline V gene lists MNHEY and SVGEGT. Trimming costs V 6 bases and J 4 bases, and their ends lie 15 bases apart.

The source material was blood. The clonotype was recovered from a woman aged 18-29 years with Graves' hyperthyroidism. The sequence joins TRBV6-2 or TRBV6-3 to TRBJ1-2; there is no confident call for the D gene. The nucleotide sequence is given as TGTGCCAGCAGCCCCAGACCTCCTTTCTATGGCTACACCTTC. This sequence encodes CASSPRPPFYGYTF.